This is a list of T cell receptor beta chains from one sample in a study of cytomegalovirus exposure and HLA in healthy donors. TCRdb's copy holds only in-frame clones and misses some; the assay was immunoSEQ multiplex PCR. Here the sample spans 95,000 to 150,000 clones, about 80% being singletons. Sequencing was performed on PBMCs. The receptors originated from a woman aged 45-65 years in good health and CMV-seronegative. Both conserved end residues are part of each CDR3. A D gene is named only where the DNA matches it firmly. Clone size is not always given. Where it is, it says once, few, many or a class for expanded clones.

d_gene,j_gene,abundance,v_gene,CDR3nt,CDR3aa
-,TRBJ2-1,-,TRBV6-5,TGTGCCAGCAGTCGGTTGAGTGGCAATGAGCAGTTCTTC,CASSRLSGNEQFF
TRBD1,TRBJ1-6,-,TRBV7-3,TGTGCCAGCAGCCCGGACAGGGTTGGATCACCCCTCCACTTT,CASSPDRVGSPLHF
TRBD2,TRBJ2-1,-,TRBV12-5,TGTGCTAGTGGTACCTCGCTGGGAGGACTAGCGGGAGACGAGCAGTTCTTC,CASGTSLGGLAGDEQFF
-,TRBJ2-7,-,TRBV28,TGTGCCAGCAGTTTTGAGGGTCGTTTCCCATACGAGCAGTACTTC,CASSFEGRFPYEQYF
TRBD2,TRBJ2-2,-,TRBV10-3,TGTGCCATCAGTGAGTCCGGACTAGCGGGAGTATCGACCTTGAACACCGGGGAGCTGTTTTTT,CAISESGLAGVSTLNTGELFF
-,TRBJ2-6,-,TRBV7-3,TGTGCCAGCAGTACAGGGACTGGGGCCAACGTCCTGACTTTC,CASSTGTGANVLTF
TRBD2,TRBJ2-7,-,TRBV11-3,TGTGCCAGCAGCTTAGGAACAGCGGGAGAGCAGTACTTC,CASSLGTAGEQYF
-,TRBJ2-3,few,TRBV5-1,TGCGCCAGCAGCTTGGAGGGCAGGGGAACAGATACGCAGTATTTT,CASSLEGRGTDTQYF
TRBD1,TRBJ2-7,-,TRBV5-8,TGTGCCAGCAGCTTTGGACAGGGTGGCTACGAGCAGTACTTC,CASSFGQGGYEQYF
-,TRBJ1-3,-,TRBV5-6,TGTGCCAGCAACGACAGACGCTCTGGAAACACCATATATTTT,CASNDRRSGNTIYF
-,TRBJ1-6,-,TRBV14,TGTGCCAGCAGCCAGCAGGGTCTGTTCAATTCACCCCTCCACTTT,CASSQQGLFNSPLHF
-,TRBJ2-7,-,TRBV4-1,TGCGCCAGCAGCCCTACCTTAGTTAACTACGAGCAGTACTTC,CASSPTLVNYEQYF
-,TRBJ1-3,few,TRBV4-3,TGCGCCAGCAGTAAAGACAGAGTACTCTCTGGAAACACCATATATTTT,CASSKDRVLSGNTIYF
TRBD2,TRBJ2-1,-,TRBV4-2,TGTGCCAGCAGCCAAGAGGCTAGCGGATTGTACAATGAGCAGTTCTTC,CASSQEASGLYNEQFF
-,TRBJ2-2,-,TRBV5-6,TGTGCCAGCAGCAGACTAGGGGCGAACACCGGGGAGCTGTTTTTT,CASSRLGANTGELFF
-,TRBJ1-2,-,TRBV6-5,TGTGCCAGCAGTTATTCGGCCCAGGGGAACTATGGCTACACCTTC,CASSYSAQGNYGYTF
TRBD2,TRBJ2-2,-,TRBV2,TGTGCCAGCAGTGGAGGACTAGCGGGAGGTATGAACACCGGGGAGCTGTTTTTT,CASSGGLAGGMNTGELFF
-,TRBJ2-7,-,TRBV5-6,TGTGCCAGCAGCTTGGACTTTTACGAGCAGTACTTC,CASSLDFYEQYF
TRBD2,TRBJ2-1,-,TRBV6-6,TGTGCCAGCACCGGAGGCGGGAGGGCTTCTGAGCAGTTCTTC,CASTGGGRASEQFF
TRBD2,TRBJ2-5,once,TRBV28,TGTGCCAGCAGTTACCTCCCGGGCGGGAGTGGGGAGGAGACCCAGTACTTC,CASSYLPGGSGEETQYF
TRBD1,TRBJ1-6,-,TRBV6-6,TGTGCCAGCAGGGGACAGGGCATGGATTCACCCCTCCTCTTT,CASRGQGMDSPLLF
TRBD1,TRBJ1-1,-,TRBV7-9,TGTGCCAGCAGCCAACGACAGGGTTGGGACACTGAAGCTTTCTTT,CASSQRQGWDTEAFF
TRBD1,TRBJ2-7,-,TRBV4-1,TGCGCCAGCAGCCAAGGCCGGGCGGGACAGGGGAGGAACGAGCAGTACTTC,CASSQGRAGQGRNEQYF
-,TRBJ2-1,-,TRBV28,TGTGCCAGCAGTCCGGGGGGCGAGCTCGGAGGAAATGAGCAGTTCTTC,CASSPGGELGGNEQFF
TRBD1,TRBJ1-2,-,TRBV28,TGTGCCAGCAGTTTGAGGGGACAGGGGGTAGGCTACACCTTC,CASSLRGQGVGYTF
TRBD1,TRBJ1-5,-,TRBV6-5,TGTGCCAGCAGTGGACAGGGCCCTAGGCAGCCCCAGCATTTT,CASSGQGPRQPQHF
TRBD2,TRBJ2-1,-,TRBV19,TGTGCCAGTAGTGCGGGAGGGCCGAAGTTCTTC,CASSAGGPKFF
TRBD2,TRBJ2-5,-,TRBV5-1,TGCGCCAGCAGCTCGACTAGCGGGGGACCAGAGACCCAGTACTTC,CASSSTSGGPETQYF
-,TRBJ1-2,-,TRBV19,TGTGCCAGTAGTATAGGAGAAGATGGCTACACCTTC,CASSIGEDGYTF
TRBD1,TRBJ2-7,-,TRBV19,TGTGCCAGTAGTACAACCGGGACAGCAGGGGACGAGCAGTACTTC,CASSTTGTAGDEQYF
-,TRBJ2-1,-,TRBV11-3,TGTGCCAGCAGCTCCCAAACACTAGGTGAGCAGTTCTTC,CASSSQTLGEQFF
-,TRBJ2-1,-,TRBV7-9,TGTGCCAGCAGCTCGGACTTCCAAGTGGTCGATGAGCAGTTCTTC,CASSSDFQVVDEQFF
TRBD1,TRBJ1-5,-,TRBV7-2,TGTGCCAGCAGCCCCGGGACAGCCTTCAATCAGCCCCAGCATTTT,CASSPGTAFNQPQHF
-,TRBJ1-3,-,TRBV7-9,TGTGCCAGCAGCTCACAAGAAAACACCATATATTTT,CASSSQENTIYF
-,TRBJ1-5,few,TRBV15,TGTGCCACCAGCAGCCTCGGGGGGCAGGGCAATCAGCCCCAGCATTTT,CATSSLGGQGNQPQHF
-,TRBJ1-1,-,TRBV7-9,TGTGCCAGCATTGCCGGGGAGAGAATGAACACTGAAGCTTTCTTT,CASIAGERMNTEAFF
-,TRBJ2-6,-,TRBV29-1,TGCAGCGTTGATTTCAGGCAGAGCTCTGGGGCCAACGTCCTGACTTTC,CSVDFRQSSGANVLTF
TRBD1,TRBJ2-7,-,TRBV11-2,TGTGCCAGCAGCAAAACCGGGACAGGGCGAGTCGAGCAGTACTTC,CASSKTGTGRVEQYF
-,TRBJ1-1,-,TRBV7-2,TGTGCCAGCAGCTTGTTAGAGAACACTGAAGCTTTCTTT,CASSLLENTEAFF
-,TRBJ1-1,-,TRBV25-1,TGTGCCAGCAGCCGTGGACAGTTGAACACTGAAGCTTTCTTT,CASSRGQLNTEAFF
TRBD1,TRBJ1-1,-,TRBV28,TGTGCCAGCAGCCTGCGGACAGGGCAACACACTGAAGCTTTCTTT,CASSLRTGQHTEAFF
-,TRBJ1-1,-,TRBV19,TGTGCCAGTAGTATGGGCAGTCTGAACACTGAAGCTTTCTTT,CASSMGSLNTEAFF
TRBD1,TRBJ2-7,-,TRBV7-8,TGTGCCAGCAGCTCAACAGGGGGCGGGTACGAGCAGTACTTC,CASSSTGGGYEQYF
TRBD2,TRBJ2-7,-,TRBV7-9,TGTGCCAGCAGCACACTAGCGGGGGCCGTGACGTCCTACGAGCAGTACTTC,CASSTLAGAVTSYEQYF
TRBD2,TRBJ2-1,-,TRBV11-1,TGTGCCAGCAGCTTAGCGGGGGGGAAATCCTACAATGAGCAGTTCTTC,CASSLAGGKSYNEQFF
-,TRBJ1-2,few,TRBV5-4,TGTGCCAGCAGCTTGTTGGGCCAGTTAGAATATGGCTACACCTTC,CASSLLGQLEYGYTF
-,TRBJ2-7,-,TRBV7-9,TGTGCCAGCAGCCGAGGTGAGGTCTACGAGCAGTACTTC,CASSRGEVYEQYF
-,TRBJ1-1,-,TRBV6-5,TGTGCCAGCAGTTACGGGGCCCGCACTGAAGCTTTCTTT,CASSYGARTEAFF
-,TRBJ2-3,-,TRBV7-9,TGTTCCAGCAGCCCCGGGGTTAGCACAGATACGCAGTATTTT,CSSSPGVSTDTQYF
TRBD2,TRBJ2-3,few,TRBV11-3,TGTGCCAGCAGCTCTAGCGGGGGAGGAGATACGCAGTATTTT,CASSSSGGGDTQYF
-,TRBJ2-1,-,TRBV19,TGTGCCAGTAACGGCGGAGGGCCGGTATTGGACAATGAGCAGTTCTTC,CASNGGGPVLDNEQFF
-,TRBJ1-2,-,TRBV6-5,TGTGCCAGCAGTTACCCAGGGCAGGATGGCTACACCTTC,CASSYPGQDGYTF
-,TRBJ1-5,-,TRBV28,TGTGCCAGCAGCTCAATTGGGGCCCCCAATCAGCCCCAGCATTTT,CASSSIGAPNQPQHF
TRBD2,TRBJ2-7,-,TRBV5-1,TGCGCCAGCAGCCCTCCGAGCGGGAGGGCCAGGGACGAGCAGTACTTC,CASSPPSGRARDEQYF
TRBD2,TRBJ2-7,few,TRBV7-2,TGTGCCAGCAGTTCTCTTAGCGGGAGTCGGTACTTC,CASSSLSGSRYF
-,TRBJ1-4,-,TRBV30,TGTGCCTGGAGTGTGTCGGAAAAACTGTTTTTT,CAWSVSEKLFF
TRBD2,TRBJ2-7,-,TRBV27,TGTGCCAGCACCCGAGTAGCGGGAGCCTACGAGCAGTACTTC,CASTRVAGAYEQYF
-,TRBJ1-2,-,TRBV12-5,TGTGCTAGTGGTTTGGGGCAGGCCTTTCGGGGCTACACCTTC,CASGLGQAFRGYTF
-,TRBJ1-4,-,TRBV7-9,TGTGCCAGCAGTTTCGACACTGAAAAACTGTTTTTT,CASSFDTEKLFF